A selection of T cell receptor beta chains follows, all from one sample in a study of T cell responses to AZD1222 COVID-19 vaccine. Profiled with immunoSEQ multiplex PCR; TCRdb holds only in-frame clones, not every one. Of around 100,000 clones listed, 70% to 90% are singletons. This material consisted of peripheral blood, taken on day 0 of MenACWY control vaccination. Receptors originate from an adult in good health. The CDR3 runs from the conserved cysteine through the conserved F or W. A D gene is named only where the DNA matches it firmly.

j_call d_call v_call cdr3_aa
TRBJ1-2 - TRBV28 CASRLQGNYGYTF
TRBJ1-1 - TRBV28 CASRWVNTEAFF
TRBJ1-4 - TRBV6-5 CASSYSGSGDEKLFF
TRBJ2-7 TRBD2 TRBV28 CASSLMPGRVYEQYF
TRBJ2-7 - TRBV12-3/TRBV12-4 CASSPTISYEQYF
TRBJ1-1 TRBD1 TRBV5-5 CASNVGTGGARAGMNTEAFF
TRBJ1-1 - TRBV5-4 CASSYRQNTEAFF
TRBJ2-1 TRBD1 TRBV11-3 CASSRDSSYNEQFF
TRBJ1-1 - TRBV7-9 CASSPGTLEAFF
TRBJ1-2 TRBD1 TRBV2 CASNRDRARDGYTF
TRBJ2-7 - TRBV6-2/TRBV6-3 CASSFLAVPGREQYF
TRBJ2-7 - TRBV6-1 CASSDEGTGSYEQYF
TRBJ2-5 TRBD1 TRBV5-1 CASRKSRDRETQYF
TRBJ1-4 - TRBV7-2 CASSRDRSNEKLFF
TRBJ1-4 - TRBV7-2 CASSPMRSGKLFF
TRBJ1-6 - TRBV12-3/TRBV12-4 CASSLGESPLHF
TRBJ1-1 TRBD1 TRBV12-3/TRBV12-4 CASRSTGGTEAFF